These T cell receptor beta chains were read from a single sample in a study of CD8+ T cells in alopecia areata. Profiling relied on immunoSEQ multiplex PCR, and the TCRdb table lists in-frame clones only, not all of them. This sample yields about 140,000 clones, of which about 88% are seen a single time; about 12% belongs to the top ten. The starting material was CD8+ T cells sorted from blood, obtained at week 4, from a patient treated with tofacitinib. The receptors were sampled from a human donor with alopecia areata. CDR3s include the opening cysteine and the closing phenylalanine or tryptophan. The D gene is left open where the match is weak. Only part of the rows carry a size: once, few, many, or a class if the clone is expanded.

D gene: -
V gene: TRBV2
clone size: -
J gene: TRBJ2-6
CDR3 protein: CASVGSGANVLTF
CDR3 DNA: TGTGCCAGCGTTGGATCTGGGGCCAACGTCCTGACTTTC

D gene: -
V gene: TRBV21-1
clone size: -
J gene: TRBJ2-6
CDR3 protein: CASSKDGSGANVLTF
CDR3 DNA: TGTGCCAGCAGCAAAGATGGCTCTGGGGCCAACGTCCTGACTTTC

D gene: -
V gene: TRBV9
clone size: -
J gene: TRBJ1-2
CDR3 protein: CASSVAENYGYTF
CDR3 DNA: TGTGCCAGCAGCGTAGCTGAAAACTATGGCTACACCTTC

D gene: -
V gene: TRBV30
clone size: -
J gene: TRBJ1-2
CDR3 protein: CAWSLGENYGYTF
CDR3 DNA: TGTGCCTGGAGTCTCGGGGAAAACTATGGCTACACCTTC

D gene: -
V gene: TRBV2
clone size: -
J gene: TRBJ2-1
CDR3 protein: CASGSALGNEQFF
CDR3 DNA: TGTGCCAGCGGGTCTGCCTTGGGTAATGAGCAGTTCTTC

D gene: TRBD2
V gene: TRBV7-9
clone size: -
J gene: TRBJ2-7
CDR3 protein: CASTSNQRGPYEQYF
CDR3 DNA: TGTGCCAGCACCAGTAACCAGCGGGGACCGTACGAGCAGTACTTC

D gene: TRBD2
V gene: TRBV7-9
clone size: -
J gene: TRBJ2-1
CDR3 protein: CASSPWTSGVNEQFF
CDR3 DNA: TGTGCCAGCAGTCCTTGGACTAGCGGGGTAAATGAGCAGTTCTTC

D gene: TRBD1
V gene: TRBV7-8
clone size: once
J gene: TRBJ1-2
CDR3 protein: CASSLAAQGDLTNYGYTF
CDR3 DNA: TGTGCCAGCAGCTTAGCGGCACAGGGGGACTTAACTAACTATGGCTACACCTTC

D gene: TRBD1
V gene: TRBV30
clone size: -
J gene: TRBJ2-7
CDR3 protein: CAWRPARDRETYEQYF
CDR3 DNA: TGTGCCTGGAGGCCCGCCCGGGACAGGGAAACCTACGAGCAGTACTTC

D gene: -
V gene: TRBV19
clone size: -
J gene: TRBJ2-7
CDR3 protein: CASSPGYYEQYF
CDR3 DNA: TGTGCCAGTAGTCCAGGGTACTACGAGCAGTACTTC

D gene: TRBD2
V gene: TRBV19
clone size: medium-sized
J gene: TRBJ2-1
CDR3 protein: CASTEGGDYNEQFF
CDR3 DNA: TGTGCCAGTACGGAGGGAGGGGACTACAATGAGCAGTTCTTC

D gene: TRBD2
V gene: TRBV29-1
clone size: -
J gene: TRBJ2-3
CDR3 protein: CSARGLAGDADTQYF
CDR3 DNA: TGCAGCGCGAGAGGACTAGCGGGAGATGCAGATACGCAGTATTTT

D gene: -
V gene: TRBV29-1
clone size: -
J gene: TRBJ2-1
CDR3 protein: CSVEDQPLRAKNNEQFF
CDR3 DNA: TGCAGCGTTGAAGATCAGCCCCTGAGGGCCAAGAACAATGAGCAGTTCTTC

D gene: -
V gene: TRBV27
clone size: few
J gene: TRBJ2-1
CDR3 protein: CASSSSGSYNEQFF
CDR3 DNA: TGTGCCAGCAGTAGTAGCGGCTCCTACAATGAGCAGTTCTTC

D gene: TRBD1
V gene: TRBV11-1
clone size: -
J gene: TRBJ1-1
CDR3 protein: CASRTGVFTEAFF
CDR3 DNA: TGTGCCAGCAGGACAGGGGTGTTCACTGAAGCTTTCTTT

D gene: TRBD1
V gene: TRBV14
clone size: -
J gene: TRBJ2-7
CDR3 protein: CASSQTGTGYGQYF
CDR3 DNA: TGTGCCAGCAGCCAAACCGGGACAGGGTATGGGCAGTACTTC

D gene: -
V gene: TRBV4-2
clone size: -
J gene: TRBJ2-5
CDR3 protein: CASSLVGVPSAYQETQYF
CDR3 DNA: TGTGCCAGCAGCTTGGTGGGTGTGCCTAGCGCTTACCAAGAGACCCAGTACTTC

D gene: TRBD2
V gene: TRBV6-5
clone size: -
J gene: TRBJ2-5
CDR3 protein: CASRLAGETQYF
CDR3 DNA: TGTGCCAGCAGGCTAGCGGGAGAGACCCAGTACTTC

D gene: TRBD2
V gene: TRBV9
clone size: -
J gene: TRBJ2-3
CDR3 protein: CASSVVAGEVGDTQYF
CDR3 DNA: TGTGCCAGCAGCGTAGTAGCGGGAGAGGTAGGAGATACGCAGTATTTT

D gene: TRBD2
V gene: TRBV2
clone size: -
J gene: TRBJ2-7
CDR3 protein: CASSEPTSAGDEQYF
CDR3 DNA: TGTGCCAGCAGTGAACCCACTAGCGCAGGTGACGAGCAGTACTTC

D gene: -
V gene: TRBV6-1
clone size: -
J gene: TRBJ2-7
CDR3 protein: CASLGEATSYEQYF
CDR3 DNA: TGTGCCAGCCTTGGGGAGGCAACCTCCTACGAGCAGTACTTC

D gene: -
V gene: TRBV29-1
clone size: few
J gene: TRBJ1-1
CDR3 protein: CSVEGLNTEAFF
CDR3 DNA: TGCAGCGTTGAAGGTTTGAACACTGAAGCTTTCTTT

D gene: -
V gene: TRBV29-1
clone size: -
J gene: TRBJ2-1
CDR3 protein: CSVEDRGKGPEQFF
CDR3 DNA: TGCAGCGTTGAAGATCGTGGGAAGGGCCCTGAGCAGTTCTTC

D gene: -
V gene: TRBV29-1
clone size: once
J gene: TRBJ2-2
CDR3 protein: CSVDSGYTGELFF
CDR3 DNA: TGCAGCGTTGATTCAGGGTACACCGGGGAGCTGTTTTTT

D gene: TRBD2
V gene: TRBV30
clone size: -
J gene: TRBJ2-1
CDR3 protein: CAWSEASGNEQFF
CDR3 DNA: TGTGCCTGGAGTGAGGCTAGCGGGAATGAGCAGTTCTTC

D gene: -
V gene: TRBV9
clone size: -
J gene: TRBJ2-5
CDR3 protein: CASSVVPGQETQYF
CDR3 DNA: TGTGCCAGCAGCGTAGTTCCAGGGCAAGAGACCCAGTACTTC

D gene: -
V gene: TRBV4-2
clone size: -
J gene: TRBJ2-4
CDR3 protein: CASRPTGMAKNIQYF
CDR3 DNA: TGTGCCAGCAGACCAACAGGGATGGCCAAAAACATTCAGTACTTC

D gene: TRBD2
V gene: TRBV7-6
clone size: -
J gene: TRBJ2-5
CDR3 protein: CASSSSLATEETQYF
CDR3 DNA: TGTGCCAGCAGCTCCTCACTAGCGACGGAAGAGACCCAGTACTTC

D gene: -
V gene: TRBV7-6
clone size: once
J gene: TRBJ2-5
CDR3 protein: CASSSFLGGETQYF
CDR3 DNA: TGTGCCAGCAGCTCCTTCTTAGGGGGGGAGACCCAGTACTTC

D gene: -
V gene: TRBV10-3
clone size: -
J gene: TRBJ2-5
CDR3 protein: CAISEPGRETQYF
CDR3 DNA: TGTGCCATCAGTGAACCAGGGCGTGAGACCCAGTACTTC

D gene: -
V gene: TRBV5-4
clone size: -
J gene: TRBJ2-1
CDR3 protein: CASSLEAGDEQFF
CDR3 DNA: TGTGCCAGCAGCTTGGAGGCAGGGGATGAGCAGTTCTTC

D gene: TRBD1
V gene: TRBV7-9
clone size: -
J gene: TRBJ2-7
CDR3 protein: CASSPGTGPYEQYF
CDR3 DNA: TGTGCCAGCAGCCCCGGGACAGGCCCCTACGAGCAGTACTTC

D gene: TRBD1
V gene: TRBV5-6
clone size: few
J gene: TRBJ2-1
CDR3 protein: CASSIPAGTGKVNEQFF
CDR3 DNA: TGTGCCAGCAGCATCCCCGCCGGGACAGGGAAGGTAAATGAGCAGTTCTTC

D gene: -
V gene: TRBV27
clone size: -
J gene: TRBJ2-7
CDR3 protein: CASSLASFPYEQYF
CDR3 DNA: TGTGCCAGCAGTTTAGCTAGCTTCCCCTACGAGCAGTACTTC

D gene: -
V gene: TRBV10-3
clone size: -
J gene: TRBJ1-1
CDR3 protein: CAISESGRDTEAFF
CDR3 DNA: TGTGCCATCAGTGAGTCGGGTAGGGACACTGAAGCTTTCTTT

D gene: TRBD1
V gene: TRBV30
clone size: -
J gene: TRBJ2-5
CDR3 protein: CAWKTGTDSSKTQYF
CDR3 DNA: TGTGCCTGGAAAACCGGGACAGATTCTTCCAAGACCCAGTACTTC

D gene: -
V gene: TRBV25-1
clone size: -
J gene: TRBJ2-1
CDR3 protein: CASSDMSNEQFF
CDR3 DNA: TGTGCCAGCAGTGATATGTCCAATGAGCAGTTCTTC

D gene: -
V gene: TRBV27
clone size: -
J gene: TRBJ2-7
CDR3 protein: CASSLAPRGAFPHEQYF
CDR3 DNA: TGTGCCAGCAGTTTGGCCCCTCGGGGGGCTTTCCCCCACGAGCAGTACTTC

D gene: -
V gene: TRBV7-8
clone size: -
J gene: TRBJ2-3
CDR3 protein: CASSKYKSTDTQYF
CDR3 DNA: TGTGCCAGCAGCAAATACAAGAGCACAGATACGCAGTATTTT

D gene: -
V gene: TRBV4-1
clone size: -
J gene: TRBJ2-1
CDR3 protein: CASSQGLGNEQFF
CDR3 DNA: TGCGCCAGCAGCCAAGGGCTAGGTAATGAGCAGTTCTTC

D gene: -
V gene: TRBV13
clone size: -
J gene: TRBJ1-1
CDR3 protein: CASSDTGHGTEAFF
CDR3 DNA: TGTGCCAGCAGCGATACAGGGCACGGCACTGAAGCTTTCTTT